These 26 T cell receptor beta chains were all obtained from the same sample, sequenced in a study of cytomegalovirus exposure and HLA in healthy donors. The primer mix had 60 Vbeta and 13 Jbeta primers. Method: immunoSEQ multiplex PCR; TCRdb's copy keeps in-frame clones and lacks some. The ten top clones account for approximately 0.72%, within a sample of 150,000 to 200,000 clones. Sequencing input: PBMCs. The receptors stem from a woman between 18 and 30 years old in good health and CMV-seropositive.

V gene TRBV5-1 combines with J gene TRBJ2-2, with D maybe TRBD1 (7 bases). Germline loops: CDR1 SGHRS, CDR2 YFSETQ. This CDR3 has 15 residues. Trimming cost V 4 bases and J 4 bases, with 14 bases left between them. The CDR3 DNA reads TGCGCCAGCAGCAGACAGGGAGGAGGCACCGGGGAGCTGTTTTTT. This codes for CASSRQGGGTGELFF.

The chain couples TRBV5-5 to TRBJ2-5, with D unclear. Between the trimmed V and J ends, which lost 3 bases and 5 bases, there was a span of 8 bases. Germline V gene data show CDR1 as SGHKS and CDR2 as YYEKEE (reference sequence). CDR3 length: 12 residues. CDR3: CASSYDGETQYF. The CDR3 nucleotides read TGTGCCAGCAGCTACGACGGGGAGACCCAGTACTTC.

The V and J genes are TRBV7-9 and TRBJ2-7; tentative D call: TRBD2 (5 bases). The V and J ends lost 3 bases and 3 bases respectively, with 6 bases between them. CDR3 length equals 12 residues. CDR1 and CDR2 (germline): SEHNR, FQNEAQ (reference sequence). CDR3 nucleotide sequence: TGTGCCAGCAGCTTCAGCGGCTACGAGCAGTACTTC. Protein product: CASSFSGYEQYF.

V and J are TRBV2 and TRBJ2-1, with 13 bases aligning to TRBD2. The CDR3 sequence is 15 residues long. Trimming at V came to 7 bases and at J to 8 bases, leaving 8 bases not matched to a gene. Germline V lookup: CDR1 SNHLY, CDR2 FYNNEI. The CDR3 reads CASMELAGGLDEQFF. CDR3 DNA: TGTGCCAGCATGGAACTAGCGGGAGGGCTGGATGAGCAGTTCTTC. Combining the CDR3 with reference TRBV2 and TRBJ2-1 gives the whole variable domain EPEVTQTPSHQVTQMGQEVILRCVPISNHLYFYWYRQILGQKVEFLVSFYNNEISEKSEIFDDQFSVERPDGSNFTLKIRSTKLEDSAMYFCASMELAGGLDEQFFGPGTRLTVL.

This chain joins TRBV29-1 and TRBJ1-1, with D perhaps TRBD1 (6 bases). The CDR3 is 14 amino acids. Germline assignment: CDR1 SQVTM and CDR2 ANQGSEA. V gave up 8 bases and J gave up 7 bases, with 23 bases separating them. CDR3 sequence: CSSTRAGGIGEAFF. The CDR3 nucleotides are TGCAGCTCGACCCGGGCTGGGGGCATCGGTGAAGCTTTCTTT.

The chain joins TRBV7-2 to TRBJ1-1; D gene ambiguous. V was trimmed by 2 bases and J by 1 base, leaving 11 bases between them. Germline lookup yields CDR1 SGHTA and CDR2 FQGNSA. This CDR3 has 15 residues. CDR3 sequence: CASSLLAAPNTEAFF. CDR3 DNA sequence: TGTGCCAGCAGCTTATTGGCGGCGCCGAACACTGAAGCTTTCTTT.

The rearrangement links TRBV4-2 to TRBJ2-3; 8 bases match TRBD2. The CDR3 totals 15 residues. From germline, CDR1 is LGHNA and CDR2 YNFKEQ. The junction had 5 bases not matched to a gene; V was cut back by 4 bases and J by 2 bases. CDR3 coding DNA: TGTGCCAGCAGCCGTAGCGGGGAGCCCACAGATACGCAGTATTTT. This codes for CASSRSGEPTDTQYF.

The chain recombines TRBV5-4 with TRBJ2-5; D gene unclear. The germline V gene has CDR1 SGHNT and CDR2 YYREEE (reference sequence). V was clipped by 1 base and J by 5 bases, with 9 bases between them. This CDR3 has 13 residues. In DNA form, the CDR3 reads TGTGCCAGCAGCTTGAGGCTAGAGGAGACCCAGTACTTC. Its protein is CASSLRLEETQYF.

The chain couples TRBV4-3 to TRBJ1-1; 10 positions match TRBD1. Germline CDR1 and CDR2: LGHNA and YSLEER. This CDR3 comprises 15 residues. The junction had 6 bases not matched to a gene; V was cut back by 1 base and J by 7 bases. The CDR3 nucleotides are TGCGCCAGCAGCCAAGGCGGACAGGGGGGGGATGAAGCTTTCTTT. Protein: CASSQGGQGGDEAFF.

The rearrangement links TRBV5-1 to TRBJ1-5; D possibly corresponds to TRBD1 (6 bases). This CDR3 has 14 amino acids. Trimming removed 3 bases from V and 7 bases from J, with 14 bases in between. CDR1 and CDR2 from the germline V gene are SGHRS and YFSETQ. The CDR3 DNA reads TGCGCCAGCAGCTATTCTGGGGGCGGGCAGCCCCAGCATTTT. As protein: CASSYSGGGQPQHF.

This chain uses TRBV7-2 with TRBJ1-2; D perhaps matches TRBD1 (5 bases). The CDR3 loop spans 17 amino acids. Trimming left V 1 base short and J 7 bases short, with 22 bases between. The germline V gene has CDR1 SGHTA and CDR2 FQGNSA. CDR3 nucleotides: TGTGCCAGCAGCTTAGGGTTCCTAAGGGGCGCGGTCGGTGGCTACACCTTC. It encodes CASSLGFLRGAVGGYTF.

The chain uses TRBV9 and TRBJ1-6; 9 bases map to TRBD1. The V segment lost 4 bases and the J segment 5 bases; nucleotides outside the gene matches: 4. The CDR3 is 15 amino acids. Germline V gene lookup returns CDR1 SGDLS and CDR2 YYNGEE. CDR3 region: CASSFRDRDNSPLHF. The CDR3 coding sequence is TGTGCCAGCAGCTTTCGGGACAGGGATAATTCACCCCTCCACTTT.

The genes are TRBV5-6 and TRBJ2-7; 12 bases match TRBD2. There are 14 residues in the CDR3. Germline V gives CDR1 SGHDT, CDR2 YYEEEE. V gave up 5 bases and J gave up 7 bases; unmatched junction bases: 7. CDR3 sequence reads: CASRRLAGEGEQYF. CDR3 nucleotide sequence: TGTGCCAGCAGAAGACTAGCGGGAGAGGGTGAGCAGTACTTC.

CDR3 protein: CAIGDRGRGNQPQHF. CDR3 coding DNA: TGTGCCATCGGGGACAGGGGTAGAGGCAATCAGCCCCAGCATTTT. The chain joins TRBV10-3 to TRBJ1-5, with TRBD1 matching over 10 bases. The CDR3 runs 15 residues. In germline, CDR1 is ENHRY, CDR2 SYGVKD. The V and J ends lost 8 bases and 2 bases, in that order; junction bases with no gene match: 6.

The gene calls are TRBV5-6 and TRBJ1-2; 7 bases fit TRBD1. This CDR3 spans 14 amino acids. The germline gives CDR1 SGHDT, CDR2 YYEEEE. Trimming at V came to 5 bases and at J to 8 bases, leaving 12 bases not matched to a gene. The CDR3 sequence is CASRRDRATGGYTF. The CDR3 DNA follows: TGTGCCAGCAGACGAGACAGGGCAACGGGCGGCTACACCTTC.

V is TRBV7-9 and J is TRBJ1-2, with D maybe TRBD1 (6 bases). V lost 2 bases and J lost 6, with 16 bases in between. The CDR3 length is 15 residues. The germline V gene has CDR1 SEHNR and CDR2 FQNEAQ (reference sequence). DNA for the CDR3: TGTGCCAGCAGCTTATTAGGGGGGGTGGCCGATGGCTACACCTTC. The encoded protein is CASSLLGGVADGYTF.

This chain joins TRBV2 and TRBJ1-2; possibly TRBD1 for D (6 bases). CDR1 is SNHLY, CDR2 FYNNEI, per germline. Trimming stripped 8 bases from V and 2 bases from J, with 12 bases between. The length of the CDR3 is 13 residues. The CDR3 DNA sequence: TGTGCCAGCGGGCGACAGGCGAACTATGGCTACACCTTC. Encoded protein: CASGRQANYGYTF.

The chain couples TRBV4-2 to TRBJ2-5, with TRBD2 matching 8 bases. V lost 3 bases to trimming and J lost 4 bases; unmatched junction nucleotides: 10. The CDR3 sequence is 16 residues long. Germline-derived CDR1 and CDR2 are LGHNA and YNFKEQ. The DNA of the CDR3 is TGTGCCAGCAGCCAGCAGTCGACTAGCGCAGGAGAGACCCAGTACTTC. Translated, it gives CASSQQSTSAGETQYF.

The rearrangement uses TRBV7-9 and TRBJ1-1, with 11 bases that match TRBD1. This CDR3 comprises 16 residues. Germline CDR1 is SEHNR and CDR2 is FQNEAQ (reference sequence). J gave up 5 bases and V 2 bases, and 7 bases lay outside the gene matches. CDR3 DNA: TGTGCCAGCAGCTTAATCGGGACAGGGGGATGGACTGAAGCTTTCTTT. It codes for CASSLIGTGGWTEAFF.

The V and J genes are TRBV28 and TRBJ1-5; unclear D gene. Between the trimmed V and J ends, which lost 6 bases and 6 bases, there was a span of 9 bases. The CDR3 loop spans 12 amino acids. Germline CDR1 and CDR2: MDHEN and SYDVKM. The DNA of the CDR3 is TGTGCCAGCAGCACTATAGGTCAGCCCCAGCATTTT. Translation gives CASSTIGQPQHF.

The V and J genes are TRBV5-1 and TRBJ2-7; 9 bases are a match to TRBD1. Germline V CDR1 and CDR2: SGHRS, YFSETQ. CDR3 length: 14 amino acids. V shed 2 bases and J 5 bases; nucleotides not matched to a gene: 5. The CDR3 loop is CASSLQGANNEQYF. Here the CDR3 DNA reads TGCGCCAGCAGCTTACAGGGGGCTAACAACGAGCAGTACTTC.

Details on this clone: Other DNA sequences in the sample encode the same CDR3. This sequence joins TRBV6-6 and TRBJ1-1; 8 bases are a match to TRBD1. This CDR3 contains 14 residues. Germline V gene data show CDR1 as MNHNY and CDR2 as SVGAGI (reference sequence). With V trimmed by 6 bases and J by 4 bases, 7 bases remained unmatched. CDR3 coding DNA: TGTGCCAGCAGCGCGGACAGGGTTGGCACTGAAGCTTTCTTT. Translated, it gives CASSADRVGTEAFF.

The chain links TRBV6-4 to TRBJ1-5, with D perhaps TRBD1 (6 bases). The CDR3 extends over 16 amino acids. Looked up from germline, CDR1 is MRHNA and CDR2 is SNTAGT. Trimming removed 6 bases at V and 0 bases at J, with 15 bases between. Written as DNA, the CDR3 is TGTGCCAGCAGAAGATTGAGGGGGTATAGCAATCAGCCCCAGCATTTT. Translation gives CASRRLRGYSNQPQHF.

The chain employs TRBV7-2 and TRBJ1-1, with D possibly matching TRBD1 (5 bases). With 3 bases removed from V and 13 bases from J, the gap between germline ends came to 12 bases. Germline V CDR1 and CDR2: SGHTA, FQGNSA. The CDR3 contains 11 residues. The CDR3 DNA reads as TGTGCCAGCAGCTTGGGGCAGGGCAGTTTCTTT. This gives the protein CASSLGQGSFF.

V gene TRBV4-2 combines with J gene TRBJ1-3; D is perhaps TRBD1 (6 bases). V lost 4 bases and J lost 4, with 23 bases in between. CDR3 length: 18 residues. Germline V gene lookup returns CDR1 LGHNA and CDR2 YNFKEQ. CDR3: CASSPYFPTGISGNTIYF. CDR3 in DNA: TGTGCCAGCAGCCCTTACTTCCCAACAGGGATCTCCGGAAACACCATATATTTT.

The rearrangement links TRBV5-1 to TRBJ1-1, with D perhaps TRBD1 (6 bases). The CDR3 has 15 residues. Per germline, CDR1 SGHRS and CDR2 YFSETQ. The V and J ends lost 4 bases and 1 base respectively, with 14 bases between them. The CDR3: CASSTAGVRNTEAFF. The CDR3 region has the DNA TGCGCCAGCAGCACTGCAGGGGTCCGGAACACTGAAGCTTTCTTT.